These 22 T cell receptor beta chains came from one sample sequenced in a study of T cell clonality in common variable immunodeficiency. The study, taken as a whole, reports: Common variable immunodeficiency TCR beta sequences reportedly had fewer deletions and N-nucleotide insertions.

Produced via immunoSEQ multiplex PCR; TCRdb's table is partial and in-frame only. The listing records several thousand clones. Their cognate antigens are unknown. The source material was peripheral blood mononuclear cells. Source of these receptors: a human donor with common variable immunodeficiency.

A note on this clone: Coverage ceases 3 residues before the CDR3 finishes, and the germline J gene fills in the end. J is TRBJ2-5 and V is TRBV18; weak D call: TRBD1 (6 bases). There are 15 residues in the CDR3. The V end was cut by 0 bases, the J end by 2 bases, with 10 bases between. Germline V gene lookup returns CDR1 KGHSH and CDR2 LQKENI. Incomplete CDR3 DNA: TGTGCCAGCTCACCACCAGGACAGCAGCAAGAGACC. Encoded protein: CASSPPGQQQET. The CDR3 in its entirety is CASSPPGQQQETQYF.

By frequency, this clone is medium-sized. The read comes to an end 3 residues before the CDR3 does, leaving the germline J gene to fill in the end. The gene calls are TRBV19 and TRBJ1-5; D uncertain. The V end was cut by 3 bases, the J end by 4 bases, with 7 bases between. Per the germline V gene, CDR1 is LNHDA and CDR2 is SQIVND (reference sequence). This CDR3 contains 13 residues. CDR3 bases read: TGTGCCAGTAGTATCTCCGGTAATCAGCCC. It yields the protein CASSISGNQP. The whole CDR3 protein reads CASSISGNQPQHF.

Points on this clone: Read data end 3 residues before the CDR3 end; the end is taken from the germline J gene. This sequence joins TRBV19 and TRBJ1-1; D perhaps matches TRBD1 (6 bases). This CDR3 has 12 residues. Trimming removed 9 bases from V and 1 base from J, with 9 bases in between. Germline CDR1 reads LNHDA; CDR2 reads SQIVND (reference sequence). The sequenced CDR3 bases are TGTGCCAGACAGGGAGAGAACACTGAA. This translates into CARQGENTE. The entire CDR3 protein reads CARQGENTEAFF.

To note about this clone: The read stops 3 residues short of the end of the CDR3; the missing end is completed from the germline J gene. The chain is built from TRBV18 and TRBJ2-2, with TRBD1 matching 7 bases. After removal of 5 bases from V and 0 bases from J, the junction contained 6 bases not matched to a gene. This CDR3 spans 16 amino acids. CDR1 is KGHSH and CDR2 is LQKENI in the germline V gene. The sequenced part of the CDR3 DNA is TGTGCCAGCTCAAAGACCGGGACAGCGAACACCGGGGAG. Its protein is CASSKTGTANTGE. The CDR3 reads in full as CASSKTGTANTGELFF.

In the case of this clone: The read is 3 residues too short to cover the CDR3 end, so that end is filled in from the germline J gene. This chain connects TRBV6-2 or TRBV6-3 to TRBJ2-7; 7 bases agree with TRBD1. Trimming at V came to 6 bases and at J to 0 bases, leaving 8 bases not matched to a gene. Germline lookup yields CDR1 MNHEY and CDR2 SVGEGT. This CDR3 region has 15 residues. The CDR3 bases that were read are TGTGCCAGCAGGACGGACAGGCACTACTCCTACGAG. This gives the protein CASRTDRHYSYE. The whole CDR3 reads CASRTDRHYSYEQYF.

In regard to this clone: The observed sequence ends 3 residues before the CDR3 terminus, with the missing tail filled in from the germline J gene. This chain uses TRBV7-7 with TRBJ2-5; 8 positions match TRBD1. V shed 3 bases, J shed 4 bases, and the junction held 1 base outside the gene matches. The germline V gene has CDR1 SSHAT and CDR2 FNYEAQ (reference sequence). CDR3 length: 13 amino acids. CDR3 loop: CASSFTGGETQYF. The sequenced CDR3 bases are TGTGCCAGCAGCTTTACAGGGGGAGAGACC.

This clone is deemed medium-sized by its frequency. The read ends 3 residues before the CDR3 terminus; that terminus is restored from the germline J gene. This rearrangement joins TRBV5-1 to TRBJ1-6; possibly TRBD1 for D (5 bases). Trimming pared 4 bases from V and 9 bases from J, leaving 11 bases between. The CDR3 length is 13 residues. Germline V CDR1 and CDR2: SGHRS, YFSETQ. CDR3 DNA (partial): TGCGCCAGCAGCCCGACAGTGAGTTCACCC. Protein product: CASSPTVSSP. The whole CDR3 protein reads CASSPTVSSPLHF.

Remarks on this clone: The CDR3 end falls 3 residues outside the read, so it is completed with the germline J gene. The V call is TRBV6-1, the J call TRBJ1-2, with D unclear. The germline CDR1 and CDR2 sequences are MNHNS and SASEGT. V was shortened by 2 bases and J by 7 bases, with 8 bases between the two germline ends. The CDR3 runs to 12 residues. The part of the CDR3 DNA that was read is TGTGCCAGCAGTGAATCCACAGCTGGC. Translated: CASSESTAG. The entire CDR3 protein is CASSESTAGYTF.

Comments on this clone: The CDR3 end falls 3 residues outside the read, so it is completed with the germline J gene. The chain couples TRBV19 to TRBJ2-3; 7 nucleotides match TRBD1. CDR1 is LNHDA and CDR2 is SQIVND in the germline V gene (reference sequence). Losses at the gene ends were 6 bases for V and 0 bases for J; bases not matched to a gene: 9. There are 16 residues in the CDR3. The sequenced part of the CDR3 DNA is TGTGCCAGTAGGAGAGGGACAGTGTCTAGCACAGATACG. It translates to CASRRGTVSSTDT. The whole CDR3 protein is CASRRGTVSSTDTQYF. The variable domain in full, with the rest retrieved from reference TRBV19 and TRBJ2-3, is DGGITQSPKYLFRKEGQNVTLSCEQNLNHDAMYWYRQDPGQGLRLIYYSQIVNDFQKGDIAEGYSVSREKKESFPLTVTSAQKNPTAFYLCASRRGTVSSTDTQYFGPGTRLTVL.

A note on this clone: Coverage ceases 3 residues before the CDR3 finishes, and the germline J gene fills in the end. The chain links TRBV5-1 to TRBJ1-2, with D perhaps TRBD1 (6 bases). There are 14 residues in the CDR3. Trimming pared 0 bases from V and 5 bases from J, leaving 11 bases between. Germline V gene lookup returns CDR1 SGHRS and CDR2 YFSETQ. The covered CDR3 bases are TGCGCCAGCAGCTTGGTGGGCAGGGGATATGGC. Its protein product is CASSLVGRGYG. The entire CDR3 sequence reads CASSLVGRGYGYTF.

Details on this clone: The CDR3 end falls 3 residues outside the read, so it is completed with the germline J gene. V usage is TRBV5-1 and J usage is TRBJ1-2; D might be TRBD1 (5 bases). CDR3 length: 13 residues. V shed 0 bases and J shed 4 bases, with 7 bases lying between them. Germline lookup yields CDR1 SGHRS and CDR2 YFSETQ. The DNA read from the CDR3 is TGCGCCAGCAGCTTGGTGCAGGGCTATGGC. Its translation: CASSLVQGYG. The full CDR3 protein reads CASSLVQGYGYTF.

A remark on this clone: The CDR3 goes on 3 residues after the read ends, and that part is filled in from the germline J gene. V and J are TRBV6-2 or TRBV6-3 and TRBJ1-5, with D tentatively TRBD1 (5 bases). CDR1 is MNHEY and CDR2 is SVGEGT in the germline V gene. V dropped 0 bases and J dropped 5 bases, with 11 bases sitting between them. The CDR3 is 15 amino acids. The CDR3 bases that were read are TGTGCCAGCAGTTACTCGAAGACAGCTTATCAGCCC. Its translation is CASSYSKTAYQP. The whole CDR3 sequence is CASSYSKTAYQPQHF.

As concerns this clone: Read data end 3 residues before the CDR3 end; the end is taken from the germline J gene. V gene TRBV7-2 combines with J gene TRBJ2-7; weak D call: TRBD1 (6 bases). Trimming shortened V by 3 bases and J by 0 bases, and 9 bases separated the two germline ends. Germline CDR1 reads SGHTA; CDR2 reads FQGNSA. The CDR3 spans 14 residues. CDR3: CASSFNRDSYEQYF. The sequenced CDR3 bases are TGTGCCAGCAGCTTTAACAGGGACTCCTACGAG.

With respect to this clone: The read ends 3 residues early relative to the CDR3; the germline J gene fills the gap. The chain joins TRBV5-1 to TRBJ1-2; 7 bases agree with TRBD1. The CDR3 is made up of 13 amino acids. Germline loops: CDR1 SGHRS, CDR2 YFSETQ. V shed 4 bases, J shed 4 bases, and the junction held 4 bases outside the gene matches. CDR3 region: CASSHRGLYGYTF. The sequenced CDR3 bases are TGCGCCAGCAGCCACAGGGGACTCTATGGC.

In regard to this clone: Read sequence stops 3 residues before the CDR3 end, and the germline J gene provides the missing end. The V gene is TRBV6-2 or TRBV6-3, the J gene TRBJ2-7, with 7 positions matching TRBD1. In germline, CDR1 is MNHEY, CDR2 SVGEGT. The CDR3 covers 14 residues. With 6 bases clipped from V and 5 bases from J, the junction kept 10 bases outside the gene matches. The CDR3 protein is CASSNGQAVNEQYF. CDR3 DNA (partial): TGTGCCAGCAGCAACGGACAGGCCGTGAACGAG.

In regard to this clone: The CDR3 end falls 3 residues outside the read, so it is completed with the germline J gene. Other DNA sequences in the sample encode the same CDR3. The chain has TRBV19 and TRBJ2-7; the match to TRBD2 covers 7 bases. The CDR3 spans 13 residues. V gave up 5 bases and J gave up 6 bases; unmatched junction bases: 7. The germline CDR1 and CDR2 sequences are LNHDA and SQIVND (reference sequence). The sequenced part of the CDR3 DNA is TGTGCCAGTAGTTCCGTCGGGGGGACCGAG. This translates into CASSSVGGTE. The whole CDR3 is CASSSVGGTEQYF.

Remarks on this clone: The sequenced fragment ends 3 residues before the CDR3 boundary, so the rest is inferred from the germline J gene. The chain links TRBV2 to TRBJ1-1, with D possibly being TRBD1 (5 bases). V was clipped by 4 bases and J by 1 base, with 13 bases between them. Germline CDR1 is SNHLY and CDR2 is FYNNEI. The length of the CDR3 is 15 residues. CDR3 DNA, as far as it was read: TGTGCCAGCAGTGGGGTCAGGGAGGCGAACACTGAA. This gives the protein CASSGVREANTE. The CDR3, in full, reads CASSGVREANTEAFF. Using reference TRBV2 and TRBJ1-1 for the parts outside the CDR3, the full variable domain is EPEVTQTPSHQVTQMGQEVILRCVPISNHLYFYWYRQILGQKVEFLVSFYNNEISEKSEIFDDQFSVERPDGSNFTLKIRSTKLEDSAMYFCASSGVREANTEAFFGQGTRLTVV.

This clone is classed as medium-sized by frequency. The DNA ends 3 residues before the CDR3 does, and the rest of the CDR3 is filled in from the germline J gene. The gene calls are TRBV4-2 and TRBJ1-1, with TRBD1 matching 10 bases. The CDR3 spans 13 residues. The germline V gene has CDR1 LGHNA and CDR2 YNFKEQ. The CDR3: CASSHDGQGVAFF. CDR3 DNA (partial): TGTGCCAGCAGCCATGATGGACAGGGGGTA.

As for this clone: The CDR3 end is not reached by the read, which stops 3 residues before it; the germline J gene fills it in. This chain joins TRBV18 and TRBJ2-2, with D maybe TRBD1 (5 bases). The germline gives CDR1 KGHSH, CDR2 LQKENI. This CDR3 spans 16 amino acids. The ends were cut back, 1 base at V and 6 bases at J, with 15 bases in the middle. CDR3 residues: CASSPRGREVSGELFF. Incomplete CDR3 DNA: TGTGCCAGCTCACCACGGGGCAGGGAAGTCTCCGGGGAG.

On this clone: The CDR3 is cut off 3 residues early in the read; its end comes from the germline J gene. The chain combines TRBV5-6 with TRBJ2-5, with 8 bases lining up with TRBD1. Germline trimming cut 4 bases from V and 4 bases from J; bases unmatched to any gene: 6. The germline V gene has CDR1 SGHDT and CDR2 YYEEEE. The CDR3 totals 14 residues. The CDR3 bases that were read are TGTGCCAGCAGCACCGGGACAGGCGGAGAGACC. Residues: CASSTGTGGET. The complete CDR3 reads CASSTGTGGETQYF.

Details on this clone: Sequencing ends 3 residues short of the CDR3 end; the germline J gene provides the rest. The chain carries TRBV5-1 and TRBJ1-6, with unresolved D. Looked up from germline, CDR1 is SGHRS and CDR2 is YFSETQ. The CDR3 length is 13 residues. V was trimmed by 3 bases and J by 8 bases, leaving 9 bases between them. The CDR3 bases that were read are TGCGCCAGCAGCTCAGGAGATGATTCACCC. Amino acid sequence: CASSSGDDSP. The whole CDR3 protein reads CASSSGDDSPLHF.

A word on this clone: The read stops 3 residues short of the end of the CDR3; the missing end is completed from the germline J gene. The chain combines TRBV2 with TRBJ2-5, with TRBD2 matching over 9 bases. V was pared by 10 bases and J by 1 base, with 4 bases of the junction left unmatched. Germline assignment: CDR1 SNHLY and CDR2 FYNNEI. The CDR3 has 13 amino acids. CDR3 DNA (partial): TGTGCCACCGCGGGAGGGCTCCAAGAGACC. This sequence encodes CATAGGLQET. The whole CDR3 region reads CATAGGLQETQYF.